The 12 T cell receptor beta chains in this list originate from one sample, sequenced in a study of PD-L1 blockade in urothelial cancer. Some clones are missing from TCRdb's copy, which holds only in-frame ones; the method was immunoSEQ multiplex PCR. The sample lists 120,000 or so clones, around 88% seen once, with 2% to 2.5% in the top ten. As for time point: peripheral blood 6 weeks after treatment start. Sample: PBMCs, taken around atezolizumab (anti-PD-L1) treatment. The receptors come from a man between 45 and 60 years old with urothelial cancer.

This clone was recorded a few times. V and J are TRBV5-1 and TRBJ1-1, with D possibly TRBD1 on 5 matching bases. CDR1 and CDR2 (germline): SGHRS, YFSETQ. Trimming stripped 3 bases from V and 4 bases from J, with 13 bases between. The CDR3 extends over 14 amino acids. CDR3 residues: CASSSSGRATEAFF. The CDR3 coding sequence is TGCGCCAGCAGCTCGTCCGGCAGGGCCACTGAAGCTTTCTTT.

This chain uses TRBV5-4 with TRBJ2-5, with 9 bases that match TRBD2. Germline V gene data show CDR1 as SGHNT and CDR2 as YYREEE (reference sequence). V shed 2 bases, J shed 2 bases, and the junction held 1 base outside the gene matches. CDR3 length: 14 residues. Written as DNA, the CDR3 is TGTGCCAGCAGCTTAGCGGGAGGACAAGAGACCCAGTACTTC. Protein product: CASSLAGGQETQYF.

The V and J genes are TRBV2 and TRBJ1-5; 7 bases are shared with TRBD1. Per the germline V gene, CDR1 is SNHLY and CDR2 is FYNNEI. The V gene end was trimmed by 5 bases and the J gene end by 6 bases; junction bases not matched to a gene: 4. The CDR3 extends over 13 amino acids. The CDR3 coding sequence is TGTGCCAGCAGTCTGTACAGGGGTCAGCCCCAGCATTTT. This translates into CASSLYRGQPQHF.

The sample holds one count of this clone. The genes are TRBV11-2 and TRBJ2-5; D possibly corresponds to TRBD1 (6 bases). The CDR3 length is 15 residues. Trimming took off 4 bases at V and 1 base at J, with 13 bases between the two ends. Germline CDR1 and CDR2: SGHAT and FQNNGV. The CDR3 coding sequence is TGTGCCAGCAGCTCTCATGGACAGTCCCAAGAGACCCAGTACTTC. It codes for CASSSHGQSQETQYF. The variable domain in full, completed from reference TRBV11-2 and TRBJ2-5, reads EAGVAQSPRYKIIEKRQSVAFWCNPISGHATLYWYQQILGQGPKLLIQFQNNGVVDDSQLPKDRFSAERLKGVDSTLKIQPAKLEDSAVYLCASSSHGQSQETQYFGPGTRLLVL.

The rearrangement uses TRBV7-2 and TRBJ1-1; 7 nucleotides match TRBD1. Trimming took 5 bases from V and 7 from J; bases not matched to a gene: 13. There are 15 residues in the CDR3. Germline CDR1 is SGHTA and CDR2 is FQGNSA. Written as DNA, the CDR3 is TGTGCCAGCAGCATCCGGCCCCAAGGGGGCAGTGAAGCTTTCTTT. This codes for CASSIRPQGGSEAFF. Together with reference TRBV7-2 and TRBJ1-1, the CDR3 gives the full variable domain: GAGVSQSPSNKVTEKGKDVELRCDPISGHTALYWYRQSLGQGLEFLIYFQGNSAPDKSGLPSDRFSAERTGGSVSTLTIQRTQQEDSAVYLCASSIRPQGGSEAFFGQGTRLTVV.

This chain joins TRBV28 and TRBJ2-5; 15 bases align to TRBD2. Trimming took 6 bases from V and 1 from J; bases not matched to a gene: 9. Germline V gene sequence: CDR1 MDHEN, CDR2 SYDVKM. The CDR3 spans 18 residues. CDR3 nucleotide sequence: TGTGCCAGCAGCTCATCGTGGACTAGCGGGAGGGCCCAAGAGACCCAGTACTTC. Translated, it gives CASSSSWTSGRAQETQYF.

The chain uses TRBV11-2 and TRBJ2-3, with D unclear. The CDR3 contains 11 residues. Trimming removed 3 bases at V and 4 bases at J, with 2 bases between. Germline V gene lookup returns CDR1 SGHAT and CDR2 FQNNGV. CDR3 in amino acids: CASSFSDTQYF. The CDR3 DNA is TGTGCCAGCAGCTTCTCAGATACGCAGTATTTT.

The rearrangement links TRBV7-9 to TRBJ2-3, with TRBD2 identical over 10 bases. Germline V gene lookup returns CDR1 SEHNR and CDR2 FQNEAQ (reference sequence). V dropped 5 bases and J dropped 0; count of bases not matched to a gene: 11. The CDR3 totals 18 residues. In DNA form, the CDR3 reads TGTGCCAGCAGCCCTGCGGCTAGCGGGAGCGATAGCACAGATACGCAGTATTTT. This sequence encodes CASSPAASGSDSTDTQYF.

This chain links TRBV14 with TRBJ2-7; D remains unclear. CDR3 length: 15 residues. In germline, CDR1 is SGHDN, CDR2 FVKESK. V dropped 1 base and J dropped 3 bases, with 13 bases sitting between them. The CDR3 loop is CASSQVGSRGYEQYF. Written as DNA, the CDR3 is TGTGCCAGCAGCCAAGTTGGGTCTCGCGGCTACGAGCAGTACTTC.

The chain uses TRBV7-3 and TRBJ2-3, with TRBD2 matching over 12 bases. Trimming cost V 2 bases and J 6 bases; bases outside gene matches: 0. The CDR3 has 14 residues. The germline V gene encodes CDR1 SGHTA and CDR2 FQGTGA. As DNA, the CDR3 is TGTGCCAGCAGCTTAGGGACTAGCGGGGATACGCAGTATTTT. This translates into CASSLGTSGDTQYF.

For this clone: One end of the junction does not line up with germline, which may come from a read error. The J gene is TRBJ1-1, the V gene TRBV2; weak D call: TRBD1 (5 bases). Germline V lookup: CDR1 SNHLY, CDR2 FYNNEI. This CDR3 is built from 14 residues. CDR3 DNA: TGTGCCAGCGGGGGGAGGGACCGGAACGCTGAAGCTTTCTTT. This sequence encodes CASGGRDRNAEAFF.

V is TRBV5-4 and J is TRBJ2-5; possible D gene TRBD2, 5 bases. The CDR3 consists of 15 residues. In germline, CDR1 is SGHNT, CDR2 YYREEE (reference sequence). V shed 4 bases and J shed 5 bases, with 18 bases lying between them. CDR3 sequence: CASSGRYGNPETQYF. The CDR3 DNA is TGTGCCAGCAGCGGTCGGTACGGGAATCCGGAGACCCAGTACTTC.